This is a list of T cell receptor beta chains from one sample in a study of T cells after yellow fever vaccination. TCRdb redid the calling of the 5' RACE reads with MiXCR, one entry per CDR3 protein. The repertoire includes hundreds of thousands of distinct CDR3 sequences, about 17% of them detected once, and about 18% sits in the top ten. Source: PBMCs, taken before the yellow fever booster vaccination. Receptors were obtained from a man younger than 30 who received the YFV17D yellow fever vaccine. Each CDR3 is given with its conserved first and last residue. The D gene is left open where the match is weak. A clone size is listed for some rows: how often the clone was seen (once, few, many), or a class if it is expanded.

>TRBV9|-|TRBJ2-3|-
CASSYITDSYSTDTQYF
TGTGCCAGCAGCTATATTACTGACAGTTATAGCACAGATACGCAGTATTTT
>TRBV7-2|TRBD1|TRBJ1-1|few
CASSIWDRLNTEAFF
TGTGCCAGCAGCATTTGGGACAGGCTGAACACTGAAGCTTTCTTT
>TRBV30|-|TRBJ1-5|-
CAWSPGSNQPQHF
TGTGCCTGGAGTCCAGGTAGCAATCAGCCCCAGCATTTT
>TRBV7-3|-|TRBJ2-1|few
CASSFRTNPPYNEQFF
TGTGCCAGCAGCTTTAGGACGAACCCCCCCTACAATGAGCAGTTCTTC
>TRBV7-2|-|TRBJ1-1|-
CASSSSTGQAFF
TGTGCCAGCAGCTCCTCGACAGGACAAGCTTTCTTT
>TRBV20-1|TRBD2|TRBJ2-1|-
CSARDPAGGAHNEQFF
TGCAGTGCTAGAGATCCCGCGGGGGGGGCCCACAATGAGCAGTTCTTC
>TRBV10-3|-|TRBJ1-2|once
CAITQGSPTTYGYTF
TGTGCCATCACCCAGGGGAGTCCGACGACCTATGGCTACACCTTC
>TRBV18|TRBD2|TRBJ2-1|few
CASSPPGAGGNEQFF
TGTGCCAGCTCACCTCCTGGAGCGGGGGGCAATGAGCAGTTCTTC
>TRBV29-1|-|TRBJ2-1|-
CSVVWATSYNEQFF
TGCAGCGTTGTTTGGGCTACCTCCTACAATGAGCAGTTCTTC
>TRBV12-3/TRBV12-4|TRBD2|TRBJ2-3|-
CASSLRAGGGDTQYF
TGTGCCAGCAGTTTACGAGCGGGGGGCGGGGATACGCAGTATTTT
>TRBV19|-|TRBJ2-6|once
CASTSLSTGANVLTF
TGTGCCAGTACCTCACTCTCGACTGGGGCCAACGTCCTGACTTTC
>TRBV12-3/TRBV12-4|-|TRBJ2-5|few
CASTPAMGETQYF
TGTGCCAGTACTCCGGCAATGGGAGAGACCCAGTACTTC
>TRBV7-9|TRBD2|TRBJ2-7|-
CASSLAGSGAYEQYF
TGTGCCAGCAGCTTAGCTGGTAGCGGGGCCTACGAGCAGTACTTC
>TRBV4-1|TRBD1|TRBJ2-4|few
CASSQNRGSLNIQYF
TGCGCCAGCAGCCAAAACAGGGGATCCTTAAACATTCAGTACTTC
>TRBV7-2|-|TRBJ1-2|-
CASSSSVGISHYGYTF
TGTGCCAGCAGCTCCTCGGTGGGCATCAGCCATTATGGCTACACCTTC
>TRBV20-1|-|TRBJ2-5|few
CSAPPWGETQYF
TGCAGTGCCCCGCCTTGGGGAGAGACCCAGTACTTC
>TRBV12-3/TRBV12-4|TRBD2|TRBJ2-3|-
CASSARLAGETDTQYF
TGTGCCAGCAGTGCCCGACTAGCGGGGGAGACAGATACGCAGTATTTT
>TRBV7-9|-|TRBJ2-3|-
CASSPRGAGFDTQYF
TGTGCCAGCAGCCCCAGGGGGGCCGGGTTCGATACGCAGTATTTT
>TRBV10-3|-|TRBJ2-3|few
CAISGGETGTDTQYF
TGTGCCATCAGTGGAGGGGAAACGGGCACAGATACGCAGTATTTT
>TRBV20-1|TRBD2|TRBJ2-5|-
CSAKVAGGPETQYF
TGCAGTGCTAAGGTGGCGGGGGGTCCAGAGACCCAGTACTTC
>TRBV11-2|-|TRBJ1-1|few
CASSSPTGTNLF
TGTGCCAGCAGCTCTCCGACAGGCACCAACCTCTTT
>TRBV5-1|-|TRBJ2-1|-
CASSFEGGPSEQFF
TGCGCCAGCAGCTTTGAGGGGGGGCCGTCGGAGCAGTTCTTC
>TRBV7-6|TRBD1|TRBJ2-6|-
CASSFDQPGQVLLSGANVLTF
TGTGCCAGCAGCTTCGATCAACCGGGACAGGTCCTCCTCTCTGGGGCCAACGTCCTGACTTTC
>TRBV7-9|TRBD1|TRBJ2-3|few
CASSTKDRGDTDTQYF
TGTGCCAGCAGCACAAAGGACAGGGGGGACACAGATACGCAGTATTTT
>TRBV5-1|-|TRBJ2-5|few
CASSLYGSGETQYF
TGCGCCAGCAGCTTGTACGGGTCAGGGGAGACCCAGTACTTC
>TRBV6-6|-|TRBJ1-4|-
CASSYRGKNEKLFF
TGTGCCAGCAGTTACAGGGGGAAAAATGAAAAACTGTTTTTT
>TRBV11-2|TRBD1|TRBJ1-2|few
CASSPLRGQGGYTF
TGTGCCAGCAGCCCCCTCAGGGGGCAAGGCGGCTACACCTTC
>TRBV27|-|TRBJ2-7|-
CASSTGYSYEQYF
TGTGCCAGCAGTACGGGGTATTCCTACGAGCAGTACTTC